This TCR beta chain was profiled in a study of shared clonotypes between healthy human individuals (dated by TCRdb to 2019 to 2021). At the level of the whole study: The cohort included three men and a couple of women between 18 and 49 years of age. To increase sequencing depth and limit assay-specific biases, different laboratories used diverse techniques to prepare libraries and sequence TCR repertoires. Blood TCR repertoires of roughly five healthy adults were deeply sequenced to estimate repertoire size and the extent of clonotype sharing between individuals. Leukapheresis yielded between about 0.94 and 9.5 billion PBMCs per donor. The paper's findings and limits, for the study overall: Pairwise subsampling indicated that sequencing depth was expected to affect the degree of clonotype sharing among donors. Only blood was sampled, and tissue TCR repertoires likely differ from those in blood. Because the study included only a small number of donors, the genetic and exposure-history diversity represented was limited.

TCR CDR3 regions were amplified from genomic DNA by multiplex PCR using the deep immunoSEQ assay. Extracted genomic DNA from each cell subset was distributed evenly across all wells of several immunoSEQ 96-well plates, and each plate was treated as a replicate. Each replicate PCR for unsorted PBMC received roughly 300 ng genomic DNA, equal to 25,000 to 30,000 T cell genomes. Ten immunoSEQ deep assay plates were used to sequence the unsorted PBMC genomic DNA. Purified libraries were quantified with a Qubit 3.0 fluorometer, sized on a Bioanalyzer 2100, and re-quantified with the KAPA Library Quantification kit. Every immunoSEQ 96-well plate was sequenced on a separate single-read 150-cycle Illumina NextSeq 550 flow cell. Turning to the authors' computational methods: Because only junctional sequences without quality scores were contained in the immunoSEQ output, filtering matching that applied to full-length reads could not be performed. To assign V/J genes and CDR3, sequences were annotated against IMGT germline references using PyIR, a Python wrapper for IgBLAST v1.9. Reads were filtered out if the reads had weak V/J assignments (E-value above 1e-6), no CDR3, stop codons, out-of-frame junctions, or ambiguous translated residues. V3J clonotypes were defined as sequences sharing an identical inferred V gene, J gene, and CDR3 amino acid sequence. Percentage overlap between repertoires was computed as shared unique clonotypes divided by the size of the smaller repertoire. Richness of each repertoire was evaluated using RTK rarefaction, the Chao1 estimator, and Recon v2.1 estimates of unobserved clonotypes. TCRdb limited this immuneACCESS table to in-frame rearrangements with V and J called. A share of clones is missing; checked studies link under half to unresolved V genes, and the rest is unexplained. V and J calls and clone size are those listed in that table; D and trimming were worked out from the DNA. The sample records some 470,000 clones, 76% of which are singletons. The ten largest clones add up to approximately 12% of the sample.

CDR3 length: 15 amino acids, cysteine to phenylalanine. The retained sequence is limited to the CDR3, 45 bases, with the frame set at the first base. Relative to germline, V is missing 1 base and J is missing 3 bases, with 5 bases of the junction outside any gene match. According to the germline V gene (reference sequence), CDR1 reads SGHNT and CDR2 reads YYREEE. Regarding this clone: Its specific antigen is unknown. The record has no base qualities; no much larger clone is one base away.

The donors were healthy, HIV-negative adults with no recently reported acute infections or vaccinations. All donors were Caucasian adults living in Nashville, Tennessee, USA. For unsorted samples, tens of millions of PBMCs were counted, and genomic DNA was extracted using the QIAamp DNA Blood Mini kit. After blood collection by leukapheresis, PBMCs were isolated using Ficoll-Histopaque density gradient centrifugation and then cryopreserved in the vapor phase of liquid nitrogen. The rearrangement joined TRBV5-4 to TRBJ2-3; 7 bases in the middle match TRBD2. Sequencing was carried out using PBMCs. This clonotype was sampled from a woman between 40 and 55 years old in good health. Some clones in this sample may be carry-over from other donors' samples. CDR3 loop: CASSLRAGETDTQYF. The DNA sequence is TGTGCCAGCAGCTTGCGGGCGGGAGAAACAGATACGCAGTATTTT.